This T cell receptor (beta chain) was profiled in a study of technical replicates of blood from a few donors. V dropped 6 bases and J dropped 6; count of bases not matched to a gene: 15. The CDR3 loop spans 17 amino acids. CDR1 and CDR2 (germline): SEHNR, FQNEAQ (reference sequence). Some clones are missing from TCRdb's copy, which holds only in-frame ones; the method was immunoSEQ multiplex PCR. The sample contains tens of thousands of clones, 86% of which appear only once. Specimen: PBMCs. The rearrangement joins TRBV7-9 to TRBJ1-2; 11 bases are shared with TRBD1. The sequence was obtained from a human donor in good health. Some clones in this sample may be carry-over from other donors' samples. The chain's CDR3 is CASRPTGGQGVRDGYTF. The CDR3 DNA sequence: TGTGCCAGCAGGCCTACCGGGGGACAGGGGGTTCGGGATGGCTACACCTTC.